This T cell receptor (beta chain) was sequenced for a study of blood T cells in healthy people across ages. General study points: Estimated diversity, derived from one million T cells, was regarded as an underestimate. Percentage of naive T cells showed a strong correlation with TCR beta diversity.

The draw of peripheral blood yielded 8.5 to 10 milliliters from each donor. Germline V lookup: CDR1 DFQATT, CDR2 SNEGSKA (reference sequence). This CDR3 comprises 14 residues. V lost 3 bases to trimming and J lost 5 bases, with 14 bases between them. As to this clonotype: Antigen specificity is unknown.

A J-beta primer mix and a sample-barcoded 5' primer were used in a second PCR of roughly 6 to 11 cycles. Samples each returned at least 3 million CDR3-containing paired-end reads. TCRdb reanalysed the 5' RACE reads using MiXCR and keeps one entry per CDR3 protein. The data show about 680,000 distinct CDR3 sequences, around 45% seen once. The receptor was derived from a woman aged 55-75 years in good health. The chain has TRBV20-1 and TRBJ2-1, with a possible D match to TRBD1 (6 bases). What was sequenced was blood. For the CDR3, the DNA is TGCAGTGCTAGCAAAAGGACAGTGCACAATGAGCAGTTCTTC. Its protein is CSASKRTVHNEQFF.